This T cell receptor beta chain was identified in a study of T cell responses to AZD1222 COVID-19 vaccine. Notes on the study in general: An increase in Spike-specific TCR breadth and depth was observed after two AZD1222 doses. Dominant at 160-218 and 743-854, vaccine-associated CD4 TCRs also spanned spike.

This CDR3 spans 14 amino acids. In germline, CDR1 is SGHTA, CDR2 FQGTGA. Trimming at V came to 1 base and at J to 5 bases, leaving 2 bases not matched to a gene. Using immunoSEQ multiplex PCR, the repertoire was profiled, and TCRdb retains in-frame clones only, with some absent. The sample lists about 140,000 clones, about 88% occurring once. With regard to this clone: Its target is unknown.

Source: peripheral blood, taken on day 0 of AZD1222 vaccination. This chain links TRBV7-3 with TRBJ2-1; 7 bases agree with TRBD1. The sequence was obtained from an adult in good health. The CDR3 here is CASSLIGTDNEQFF. The CDR3 bases are TGTGCCAGCAGCTTAATTGGGACAGACAATGAGCAGTTCTTC. Supplemented by reference TRBV7-3 and TRBJ2-1, the full variable domain reads GAGVSQTPSNKVTEKGKYVELRCDPISGHTALYWYRQSLGQGPEFLIYFQGTGAADDSGLPNDRFFAVRPEGSVSTLKIQRTERGDSAVYLCASSLIGTDNEQFFGPGTRLTVL.